This TCR beta chain was identified in a study of regulatory T cells in long-lasting Graves disease. Sample time point: newly diagnosed GD, antithyroid drugs for less than 3 months. RNA from PBMCs was the source of the TCR library. The length of the CDR3 is 14 residues. The germline CDR1 and CDR2 sequences are LNHDA and SQIVND (reference sequence). The V gene lost 7 bases and the J gene lost 5 bases, with 17 bases spanning the gap. Researchers made TCR beta libraries by using iRepertoire HTBI primers and running Arm-PCR on CDR3 regions. TCRdb re-analysed the multiplex PCR reads in MiXCR, keeping a single row per CDR3 protein. The data contain approximately 400,000 distinct CDR3 sequences, around 16% of them singletons.

The receptor comes from a female donor with Graves disease. The source material was peripheral blood mononuclear cells (PBMCs), sampled at new diagnosis, from a patient treated with antithyroid drugs. The V and J genes are TRBV19 and TRBJ1-1; D is ambiguous. The CDR3 here is CASKEQVGKTEAFF. The CDR3 coding sequence is TGTGCCAGTAAGGAGCAGGTCGGGAAGACTGAAGCTTTCTTT. Using reference TRBV19 and TRBJ1-1 for the parts outside the CDR3, the full variable domain is DGGITQSPKYLFRKEGQNVTLSCEQNLNHDAMYWYRQDPGQGLRLIYYSQIVNDFQKGDIAEGYSVSREKKESFPLTVTSAQKNPTAFYLCASKEQVGKTEAFFGQGTRLTVV.